The 14 T cell receptor beta chains below were found in one sample sequenced in a study of blood T cell repertoires in COVID-19. Clones were read by immunoSEQ multiplex PCR, and TCRdb kept only the in-frame ones, dropping some. The sample contains roughly 110,000 clones, around nine tenths of which appear only once. Sequencing was done on a sample of peripheral blood. The source is a man aged 40-50 years with acute or convalescent COVID-19.

The chain links TRBV5-1 to TRBJ2-1; 8 nucleotides align to TRBD2. The CDR3 has 15 amino acids. Germline V gene data show CDR1 as SGHRS and CDR2 as YFSETQ. J gave up 4 bases and V 0 bases, and 3 bases lay outside the gene matches. CDR3: CASSLEGLEYNEQFF. The CDR3 nucleotides are TGCGCCAGCAGCTTGGAGGGACTAGAATACAATGAGCAGTTCTTC.

CDR3 coding DNA: TGTGCCAGCTCACCCCGGACAGGAGGAGATACGCAGTATTTT. Translated, it gives CASSPRTGGDTQYF. V usage is TRBV18 and J usage is TRBJ2-3; TRBD1 agrees at 7 bases. The length of the CDR3 is 14 residues. Germline V CDR1 and CDR2: KGHSH, LQKENI. The ends lost 3 bases at V and 5 bases at J; junction bases unmatched: 5. The full variable domain, in which reference TRBV18 and TRBJ2-3 provide the parts outside the CDR3, is NAGVMQNPRHLVRRRGQEARLRCSPMKGHSHVYWYRQLPEEGLKFMVYLQKENIIDESGMPKERFSAEFPKEGPSILRIQQVVRGDSAAYFCASSPRTGGDTQYFGPGTRLTVL.

J is TRBJ1-2 and V is TRBV29-1; 8 bases align to TRBD1. Germline values: CDR1 SQVTM, CDR2 ANQGSEA. With V trimmed by 4 bases and J by 5 bases, 9 bases remained unmatched. CDR3 length: 14 residues. CDR3 region: CSVGSDRGGYGYTF. DNA for the CDR3: TGCAGCGTTGGATCCGACAGGGGAGGGTATGGCTACACCTTC.

V is TRBV4-1 and J is TRBJ1-4, with TRBD1 matching 9 bases. Germline CDR1 reads MGHRA; CDR2 reads YSYEKL. Losses at the gene ends were 8 bases for V and 8 bases for J; bases not matched to a gene: 6. CDR3 size: 13 residues. CDR3: CASVGQGAEKLFF. In nucleotides, the CDR3 is TGCGCCAGCGTGGGACAGGGAGCAGAAAAACTGTTTTTT.

The V gene is TRBV5-8, the J gene TRBJ1-4, with a weak D call TRBD1 (5 bases). Germline V gene lookup returns CDR1 SGHTS and CDR2 YDEGEE. Deletions cut 4 bases from V and 7 bases from J, with 17 bases between. The length of the CDR3 is 15 residues. The CDR3 protein is CASSIQGLVAEKLFF. DNA for the CDR3: TGTGCCAGCAGCATCCAGGGATTGGTGGCTGAAAAACTGTTTTTT.

The rearrangement links TRBV5-6 to TRBJ1-5, with D perhaps TRBD1 (6 bases). The CDR3 extends over 16 amino acids. V was pared by 4 bases and J by 3 bases, with 17 bases between. Germline lookup yields CDR1 SGHDT and CDR2 YYEEEE. CDR3 DNA: TGTGCCAGCAGCCGGGACCAGGGGCGGTTCAATCAGCCCCAGCATTTT. Its protein is CASSRDQGRFNQPQHF.

The chain has TRBV30 and TRBJ1-1, with D maybe TRBD1 (5 bases). The CDR3 runs to 15 residues. Per the germline V gene, CDR1 is GTSNPN and CDR2 is SVGIG (reference sequence). The V gene lost 0 bases and the J gene lost 1 base, with 12 bases spanning the gap. The CDR3 DNA reads TGTGCCTGGAGTGTAGGCCCAGGGAAGAACACTGAAGCTTTCTTT. Protein product: CAWSVGPGKNTEAFF.

The chain links TRBV30 to TRBJ1-6; no clear D. Germline-derived CDR1 and CDR2 are GTSNPN and SVGIG (reference sequence). The CDR3 extends over 11 amino acids. Trimming removed 2 bases at V and 10 bases at J, with 6 bases between. CDR3 residues: CAWSTDSPLHF. DNA of the CDR3: TGTGCCTGGAGTACAGACTCACCCCTCCACTTT.

This sequence joins TRBV5-1 and TRBJ2-5; 9 bases align to TRBD2. After removal of 2 bases from V and 2 bases from J, the junction contained 1 base not matched to a gene. Per germline, CDR1 SGHRS and CDR2 YFSETQ. The CDR3 contains 14 residues. The chain's CDR3 is CASSLAGGQETQYF. DNA for the CDR3: TGCGCCAGCAGCTTAGCGGGAGGACAAGAGACCCAGTACTTC.

This rearrangement joins TRBV6-5 to TRBJ2-3; TRBD1 agrees at 10 bases. The V gene's germline CDR1 is MNHEY and CDR2 SVGAGI. CDR3 length: 16 residues. V gave up 4 bases and J gave up 3 bases; unmatched junction bases: 7. The chain's CDR3 is CASSLWTGGETDTQYF. The DNA of the CDR3 is TGTGCCAGCAGTTTGTGGACAGGGGGGGAGACAGATACGCAGTATTTT.

The chain links TRBV2 to TRBJ1-5; 9 bases are shared with TRBD1. After removal of 6 bases from V and 7 bases from J, the junction contained 7 bases not matched to a gene. This CDR3 has 14 amino acids. The V gene's germline CDR1 is SNHLY and CDR2 FYNNEI. For the CDR3, the DNA is TGTGCCAGCAGGCGACAGGGGGTAAACCAGCCCCAGCATTTT. Its protein is CASRRQGVNQPQHF.

Comment on this clone: At one end, the junction sequence differs from germline, possibly due to a read error. The chain has TRBV18 and TRBJ1-1, with TRBD1 as a possible D gene (5 bases). This CDR3 has 14 amino acids. CDR1 KGHSH and CDR2 LQKENI come from the germline V gene. The CDR3 is CASSPKGLNAEAFF. For the CDR3, the DNA is TGTGCCAGCTCACCGAAGGGGCTGAACGCTGAAGCTTTCTTT. Full variable domain (missing parts from reference TRBV18 and TRBJ1-1): NAGVMQNPRHLVRRRGQEARLRCSPMKGHSHVYWYRQLPEEGLKFMVYLQKENIIDESGMPKERFSAEFPKEGPSILRIQQVVRGDSAAYFCASSPKGLNAEAFFGQGTRLTVV.

The J gene is TRBJ1-2, the V gene TRBV30; 7 nucleotides match TRBD1. Trimming removed 4 bases from V and 3 bases from J; junction bases left unmatched: 11. There are 15 residues in the CDR3. Germline CDR1 is GTSNPN and CDR2 is SVGIG (reference sequence). In DNA form, the CDR3 reads TGTGCCTGGATCACCGCAGGGGGGTCGGACTATGGCTACACCTTC. Translating it yields CAWITAGGSDYGYTF.

V and J are TRBV7-9 and TRBJ2-7; D gene ambiguous. Germline assignment: CDR1 SEHNR and CDR2 FQNEAQ (reference sequence). This CDR3 contains 16 residues. V was shortened by 0 bases and J by 0 bases, with 12 bases between the two germline ends. CDR3: CASSLALLSSSYEQYF. Written as DNA, the CDR3 is TGTGCCAGCAGCTTAGCGCTCCTCTCGAGCTCCTACGAGCAGTACTTC.